Listed here are 10 T cell receptor beta chains from one sample, sequenced in a study of T cells in Graves' hyperthyroidism and ophthalmopathy. There were TCR beta CDR3 regions amplified from RNA transcripts. An initial round of RT-PCR targeting the TCR CDR3 relied on the HTBI primer set. TCRdb passed the multiplex PCR reads through MiXCR, listing each CDR3 protein once. The sample contains roughly 300,000 distinct CDR3 sequences, 20% to 30% of which appear only once. The sequenced sample was blood. Receptor source: a middle-aged man with Graves' hyperthyroidism that later progressed to Graves' ophthalmopathy.

The gene calls are TRBV30 and TRBJ2-2, with TRBD1 as a possible D gene (6 bases). Germline values: CDR1 GTSNPN, CDR2 SVGIG (reference sequence). Trimming removed 4 bases at V and 5 bases at J, with 17 bases between. The CDR3 consists of 15 residues. CDR3 amino acids: CAWNLWGRGTGELFF. The CDR3 DNA follows: TGTGCCTGGAATCTGTGGGGGCGCGGGACCGGGGAGCTGTTTTTT.

This clonotype was seen at least ten times. The rearrangement uses TRBV27 and TRBJ1-1; D is undetermined. Germline V gene lookup returns CDR1 MNHEY and CDR2 SMNVEV (reference sequence). Trimming stripped 3 bases from V and 2 bases from J, with 7 bases between. The CDR3 length is 13 residues. CDR3 bases: TGTGCCAGCAGTTTTGGGCCAAACACTGAAGCTTTCTTT. This gives the protein CASSFGPNTEAFF.

This clonotype was seen at least ten times. The CDR3 spells CASRGQGLVNTEAFF. The CDR3 region has the DNA TGTGCCAGCAGAGGACAGGGGTTGGTGAACACTGAAGCTTTCTTT. The chain recombines TRBV6-1 with TRBJ1-1; 9 bases match TRBD1. V trimming: 6 bases; J trimming: 0 bases; junction bases outside the gene matches: 5. There are 15 residues in the CDR3. Germline CDR1 reads MNHNS; CDR2 reads SASEGT.

In this sample, this clonotype turned up a few times. The genes are TRBV28 and TRBJ2-7; TRBD2 agrees at 9 bases. Germline V gene lookup returns CDR1 MDHEN and CDR2 SYDVKM. The CDR3 runs 16 residues. Losses at the gene ends were 0 bases for V and 4 bases for J; bases not matched to a gene: 7. The CDR3 nucleotides are TGTGCCAGCAGTTTATGGTCGAGCAGCGGGGGGTACGAGCAGTACTTC. This translates into CASSLWSSSGGYEQYF.

This clonotype was detected ten times or more. The chain couples TRBV25-1 to TRBJ1-1; D is unresolved. V dropped 0 bases and J dropped 2 bases, with 13 bases sitting between them. This CDR3 has 16 amino acids. CDR1 and CDR2 from the germline V gene are MGHDK and SYGVNS. The CDR3: CASSEYHTGVNTEAFF. The CDR3 DNA follows: TGTGCCAGCAGTGAATATCATACGGGAGTAAACACTGAAGCTTTCTTT. Full variable domain (rest looked up from reference TRBV25-1 and TRBJ1-1): EADIYQTPRYLVIGTGKKITLECSQTMGHDKMYWYQQDPGMELHLIHYSYGVNSTEKGDLSSESTVSRIRTEHFPLTLESARPSHTSQYLCASSEYHTGVNTEAFFGQGTRLTVV.

Ten or more counts support this clonotype. Since a much larger clone is just one base distant, this may be a read error. J is TRBJ1-2 and V is TRBV2; TRBD1 might be the D (5 bases). Germline V gene lookup returns CDR1 SNHLY and CDR2 FYNNEI. There are 14 residues in the CDR3. V was cut by 6 bases and J by 8 bases, with 19 bases left in between. CDR3 loop: CASRTDSGSGGYTF. CDR3 DNA: TGTGCCAGCAGAACCGACAGCGGCTCTGGGGGCTACACCTTC.

The genes are TRBV7-2 and TRBJ2-7; D unclear. The CDR3 totals 14 residues. The germline V gene encodes CDR1 SGHTA and CDR2 FQGNSA. V dropped 0 bases and J dropped 5 bases, with 11 bases sitting between them. CDR3 nucleotide sequence: TGTGCCAGCAGCTTAGCGTTGGTTCCCCACGAGCAGTACTTC. The encoded protein is CASSLALVPHEQYF.

The genes are TRBV28 and TRBJ1-1, with D possibly TRBD1 on 5 matching bases. This CDR3 is built from 14 residues. The V and J ends lost 3 bases and 10 bases respectively, with 18 bases between them. In germline, CDR1 is MDHEN, CDR2 SYDVKM. The CDR3 here is CASSFTQAGSGAFF. For the CDR3, the DNA is TGTGCCAGCAGTTTTACACAGGCTGGCAGCGGAGCTTTCTTT.

The sample holds many counts of this clonotype. This chain joins TRBV3-1 and TRBJ2-5; tentatively, D is TRBD2 (6 bases). There are 16 residues in the CDR3. Trimming left V 2 bases short and J 4 bases short, with 17 bases between. CDR1 and CDR2 (germline): LGHDT, YNNKEL (reference sequence). The DNA of the CDR3 is TGTGCCAGCAGCCAAAGCGGGTACCCTACGGCAGAGACCCAGTACTTC. This codes for CASSQSGYPTAETQYF.

This clonotype was recorded at least ten times. The junction departs from the called germline gene at one end, perhaps through a read error. The CDR3 reads CASSPPNTGELFF. CDR3 DNA: TGCGCCAGCAGCCCGCCGAACACCGGGGAGCTGTTTTTT. The V call is TRBV18, the J call TRBJ2-2; D is unclear. In germline, CDR1 is KGHSH, CDR2 LQKENI. There are 13 residues in the CDR3. Using reference TRBV18 and TRBJ2-2 for the parts outside the CDR3, the full variable domain is NAGVMQNPRHLVRRRGQEARLRCSPMKGHSHVYWYRQLPEEGLKFMVYLQKENIIDESGMPKERFSAEFPKEGPSILRIQQVVRGDSAAYFCASSPPNTGELFFGEGSRLTVL.